This paragraph reports one T cell receptor beta chain. The antigen is undetermined. This table comes from immunoSEQ multiplex PCR, and its TCRdb copy is limited to in-frame clones, with some not included. This table holds around 7,100 clones, roughly half found once. The data were taken from a study of T cells in localized non-small cell lung cancer. Germline-derived CDR1 and CDR2 are MDHEN and SYDVKM. V lost 7 bases, J lost 2 bases, and 15 bases lay in between. The CDR3 totals 14 residues. Study outcomes and limitations: Among the tissues sampled, uninvolved adjacent lung had the highest T cell clonality, above tumor. Appearances in adjacent lung were noted for a median about 50 of the top 100 tumor clones.

Sample: lymph node tissue, taken before any cancer treatment. This clonotype was obtained from a man aged 40 to 70 with stage I lung adenocarcinoma. The chain links TRBV28 to TRBJ2-7; D is unclear. The chain's CDR3 is CASTRSMGTYEQYF. The CDR3, as DNA: TGTGCCAGCACCAGGTCTATGGGGACCTACGAGCAGTACTTC.